The 5 T cell receptor beta chains below all came from one sample that was sequenced in a study of blood T cell repertoires in COVID-19. The table came from immunoSEQ multiplex PCR; TCRdb's copy has only in-frame clones and leaves some out. The top ten hold roughly 6.8% of the sample, which has about 150,000 clones, roughly 88% seen once. Sequencing input: peripheral blood. Receptor source: a woman aged 45-65 years in a cohort sampled during active or convalescent COVID-19.

This chain joins TRBV5-1 and TRBJ1-4; D gene uncertain. The length of the CDR3 is 15 residues. Germline CDR1 SGHRS, CDR2 YFSETQ. V dropped 4 bases and J dropped 4 bases, with 14 bases sitting between them. The DNA of the CDR3 is TGCGCCAGCAGCCTCTCGGACTGGGTTAATGAAAAACTGTTTTTT. The encoded protein is CASSLSDWVNEKLFF.

The gene calls are TRBV10-3 and TRBJ1-5; 7 nucleotides agree with TRBD1. Trimming removed 4 bases from V and 6 bases from J; junction bases left unmatched: 6. This CDR3 spans 14 amino acids. Per germline, CDR1 ENHRY and CDR2 SYGVKD. The CDR3 nucleotides are TGTGCCATCAGTGTGGACAGGTGGGGTCAGCCCCAGCATTTT. Its protein product is CAISVDRWGQPQHF.

The sample holds a few counts of this clone. This chain's CDR3 is CASSTGQGHNEKLFF. The CDR3 DNA reads TGCGCCAGCAGCACGGGACAGGGCCATAATGAAAAACTGTTTTTT. This chain connects TRBV5-1 to TRBJ1-4; 9 bases line up with TRBD1. Germline V gene data show CDR1 as SGHRS and CDR2 as YFSETQ. The junction had 5 bases not matched to a gene; V was cut back by 4 bases and J by 4 bases. The length of the CDR3 is 15 residues.

This clone was detected only once. This chain joins TRBV25-1 and TRBJ2-2, with D hard to call. The CDR3 length is 12 residues. Trimming took off 4 bases at V and 7 bases at J, with 7 bases between the two ends. Germline lookup yields CDR1 MGHDK and CDR2 SYGVNS. The CDR3 here is CASSGSFGELFF. CDR3 sequence (DNA): TGTGCCAGCAGTGGTTCTTTCGGGGAGCTGTTTTTT.

V is TRBV7-9 and J is TRBJ1-3; possible D gene TRBD1, 6 bases. With 3 bases removed from V and 6 bases from J, the gap between germline ends came to 9 bases. CDR3 length equals 13 residues. Germline CDR1 reads SEHNR; CDR2 reads FQNEAQ (reference sequence). The CDR3 region is CASSLGAENTIYF. The CDR3 coding sequence is TGTGCCAGCAGCTTGGGGGCCGAAAACACCATATATTTT.